The present T cell receptor beta chain was sequenced within a study of OX40 agonist ivuxolimab in advanced cancers. At the level of the study: Patients receiving dose escalation had hepatocellular carcinoma, melanoma, renal cell or head and neck cancer. Antecedent anti-PD-1, anti-PD-L1 or anti-CTLA-4 therapy was permissible, with over 35% having received some.

V shed 6 bases and J shed 0 bases, with 11 bases lying between them. This CDR3 has 14 residues. The germline gives CDR1 WSHSY, CDR2 SAAADI. General study results and limits: Dosing at 0.1 to 3.0 mg/kg was accompanied by clonal expansion of CD4+ and CD8+ blood T cells by week 6.

Concerning this clone itself: Its cognate antigen is unknown.

Produced via immunoSEQ multiplex PCR; TCRdb's table is partial and in-frame only. The data contain 45,000 to 50,000 clones, around 85% of them singletons. The gene calls are TRBV10-2 and TRBJ2-5; D is possibly TRBD1 (5 bases). The starting material was CD4+ or CD8+ T cells sorted from blood, obtained in a trial of the OX40 agonist ivuxolimab. The receptor was derived from an adult with an advanced solid tumor such as melanoma, head and neck, liver or kidney cancer. The DNA of the CDR3 is TGCGCCAGCAGGGACACAGTATACCAAGAGACCCAGTACTTC. Protein product: CASRDTVYQETQYF.